This T cell receptor (beta chain) was sequenced during a study of cytomegalovirus exposure and HLA in healthy donors. General study results and limits: Sequencing had likely introduced a cluster of highly shared sequence variants as an artifact. The investigators catalogued some 160 TCR beta chains as cytomegalovirus-associated.

At sampling all donors were nominally healthy, likely with unrecorded immune exposures. With respect to this clone: Its specificity is unknown.

Trimming at V came to 0 bases and at J to 2 bases, leaving 1 base not matched to a gene. Germline CDR1 is SGHRS and CDR2 is YFSETQ. The CDR3 spans 15 residues. 60 Vbeta and 13 Jbeta primers were used in PCR. The repertoire was sequenced with immunoSEQ multiplex PCR; TCRdb's copy has only in-frame clones and lacks some. The table shows roughly 160,000 clones, with roughly 70% occurring only once. V usage is TRBV5-1 and J usage is TRBJ2-5, with 10 positions matching TRBD2. Sequenced material: PBMCs. This receptor was obtained from a girl aged 10 to 17 in good health and CMV-seronegative. CDR3 nucleotides: TGCGCCAGCAGCTTGGGACTAGCGGGTCAAGAGACCCAGTACTTC. This codes for CASSLGLAGQETQYF.